The TCR beta chain under discussion was sequenced for a study of shared clonotypes between healthy human individuals. The authors distributed each subset's genomic DNA evenly over several immunoSEQ plates. Using immunoSEQ multiplex PCR, the repertoire was profiled, and TCRdb retains in-frame clones only, with some absent. Here the sample spans 2 million or so clones, roughly 94% being singletons. It was into CD45RA+ naive and CD45RA-negative memory subsets that the CD4+ cells were split. The CDR3 totals 18 residues. Per germline, CDR1 GTSNPN and CDR2 SVGIG (reference sequence). J gave up 7 bases and V 7 bases, and 20 bases lay outside the gene matches.

The source is a man aged 18 to 29 in good health. The chain is built from TRBV30 and TRBJ1-4; TRBD1 matches at 11 bases. The material sequenced was naive CD4+ T cells sorted from blood. Specified subset: CD45RA+ positively selected. CDR3 sequence (DNA): TGTGCCTCTACGACTAGCGGTAGGACAGGGGGCCGAAGTGAAAAACTGTTTTTT. The encoded protein is CASTTSGRTGGRSEKLFF.